These 9 T cell receptor beta chains share one sample of origin, sequenced in a study of shared clonotypes between healthy human individuals. Method: immunoSEQ multiplex PCR; TCRdb's copy keeps in-frame clones and lacks some. Here the sample spans some 500,000 clones, 90% to 97% being singletons. The sequencing sample was made of naive CD4+ T cells sorted from blood. The subset is: CD45RA+ positively selected. These receptors all come from a woman aged 25 to 45 in good health.

The chain recombines TRBV7-8 with TRBJ1-3, with D perhaps TRBD1 (5 bases). Germline V lookup: CDR1 SGHVS, CDR2 FQNEAQ. The CDR3 covers 15 residues. V was trimmed by 5 bases and J by 1 base, leaving 12 bases between them. CDR3 in amino acids: CASSPRGISGNTIYF. CDR3 coding DNA: TGTGCCAGCAGCCCGAGGGGCATTTCTGGAAACACCATATATTTT.

The rearrangement uses TRBV6-6 and TRBJ2-5; no firm D call. This CDR3 contains 13 residues. Trimming removed 5 bases from V and 1 base from J, with 8 bases in between. CDR1 MNHNY and CDR2 SVGAGI come from the germline V gene (reference sequence). The CDR3 bases are TGTGCCAGCAGTGGGAAAGGCCAAGAGACCCAGTACTTC. It specifies CASSGKGQETQYF.

The chain is built from TRBV28 and TRBJ1-5; no firm D call. Germline V gene data show CDR1 as MDHEN and CDR2 as SYDVKM. V was shortened by 4 bases and J by 0 bases, with 13 bases between the two germline ends. The CDR3 is 16 amino acids. CDR3 DNA: TGTGCCAGCAGTTATCCGGGAATCGGTAGCAATCAGCCCCAGCATTTT. It translates to CASSYPGIGSNQPQHF.

This chain connects TRBV5-1 to TRBJ2-3; TRBD1 matches at 9 bases. V dropped 4 bases and J dropped 6; count of bases not matched to a gene: 9. Looked up from germline, CDR1 is SGHRS and CDR2 is YFSETQ. There are 15 residues in the CDR3. The CDR3: CASSPLGQGWDTQYF. CDR3 in DNA: TGCGCCAGCAGCCCCTTAGGACAGGGGTGGGATACGCAGTATTTT.

The rearrangement uses TRBV7-2 and TRBJ1-2, with TRBD1 matching over 10 bases. Germline values: CDR1 SGHTA, CDR2 FQGNSA. J was trimmed by 8 bases and V by 7 bases; bases with no gene match: 4. The CDR3 totals 12 residues. The DNA for the CDR3 is TGTGCCAGCACCACGACAGGGGGCGGCTACACCTTC. The encoded protein is CASTTTGGGYTF.

The chain combines TRBV18 with TRBJ2-5; no definite D call. Trimming cost V 1 base and J 4 bases, with 10 bases left between them. The CDR3 is made up of 14 amino acids. CDR1 is KGHSH, CDR2 LQKENI, per germline. The CDR3 here is CASSPRHGGETQYF. In nucleotides, the CDR3 is TGTGCCAGCTCACCACGTCATGGCGGAGAGACCCAGTACTTC.

The chain employs TRBV18 and TRBJ2-7; no clear D. Trimming took off 3 bases at V and 2 bases at J, with 11 bases between the two ends. Germline V lookup: CDR1 KGHSH, CDR2 LQKENI. The CDR3 spans 14 residues. Here the CDR3 DNA reads TGTGCCAGCTCACCGTACAGCGCTACCTACGAGCAGTACTTC. Its translation: CASSPYSATYEQYF.

The gene calls are TRBV19 and TRBJ1-5; 7 bases match TRBD1. Germline CDR1 LNHDA, CDR2 SQIVND (reference sequence). Trimming at V came to 7 bases and at J to 4 bases, leaving 7 bases not matched to a gene. This CDR3 contains 14 residues. The CDR3 reads CASNRGQLNQPQHF. In nucleotides, the CDR3 is TGTGCCAGTAATAGGGGACAGCTAAATCAGCCCCAGCATTTT.

The V gene is TRBV5-4, the J gene TRBJ1-1, with D perhaps matching TRBD1 (5 bases). Germline values: CDR1 SGHNT, CDR2 YYREEE (reference sequence). Trimming removed 5 bases from V and 3 bases from J, with 11 bases in between. The CDR3 contains 13 residues. The CDR3 sequence is CASSTTADTEAFF. For the CDR3, the DNA is TGTGCCAGCAGTACGACAGCAGACACTGAAGCTTTCTTT.